The 27 T cell receptor beta chains below come from one sample, sequenced in a study of patients and donors after allogeneic stem cell transplantation. TCRdb re-called the RT-PCR reads through MiXCR, storing one row per CDR3 protein. Of fewer than 200,000 distinct CDR3 sequences detected, about 29% appear once; the ten largest clones hold 3.2%. The source material was blood, either unsorted or a sorted T cell fraction (not recorded which). The receptors shown here come from a human donor who was either an allogeneic HSCT recipient or a stem cell or donor lymphocyte infusion donor (not recorded which). It is not recorded whose cells these are; they may come from a transplant donor.

This clonotype was seen a few times. The rearrangement links TRBV3-1 to TRBJ1-4; D remains ambiguous. Germline values: CDR1 LGHDT, CDR2 YNNKEL (reference sequence). V was clipped by 3 bases and J by 0 bases, with 5 bases between them. The CDR3 sequence is 14 residues long. The CDR3 DNA follows: TGTGCCAGCAGCCACGACGCAACTAATGAAAAACTGTTTTTT. This translates into CASSHDATNEKLFF.

This clonotype came up a few times. The V gene is TRBV6-5, the J gene TRBJ2-2; tentative D call: TRBD2 (6 bases). Germline assignment: CDR1 MNHEY and CDR2 SVGAGI. With 8 bases removed from V and 0 bases from J, the gap between germline ends came to 19 bases. This CDR3 contains 17 residues. The CDR3 here is CASGVPRTNPNTGELFF. The CDR3 DNA reads TGTGCCAGCGGGGTCCCTCGGACTAATCCGAACACCGGGGAGCTGTTTTTT.

The chain combines TRBV30 with TRBJ2-2; TRBD1 matches at 7 bases. V was clipped by 8 bases and J by 1 base; unmatched bases: 10. This CDR3 spans 15 amino acids. CDR1 is GTSNPN, CDR2 SVGIG, per germline (reference sequence). CDR3 sequence: CAAFLGTVNTGELFF. DNA of the CDR3: TGTGCCGCATTCTTGGGGACAGTGAACACCGGGGAGCTGTTTTTT.

The V call is TRBV12-3 or TRBV12-4, the J call TRBJ1-1; no definite D call. The CDR3 length is 14 residues. The V end lost 6 bases, the J end lost 1 base, and 12 bases lay between the germline ends. CDR3 loop: CASSTMGWNTEAFF. In nucleotides, the CDR3 is TGTGCCAGCAGCACCATGGGGTGGAACACTGAAGCTTTCTTT.

This chain joins TRBV2 and TRBJ2-4, with TRBD2 matching 14 bases. CDR1 and CDR2 (germline): SNHLY, FYNNEI. Losses at the gene ends were 6 bases for V and 1 base for J; bases not matched to a gene: 14. The CDR3 covers 20 residues. DNA of the CDR3: TGTGCCAGCAGGGAATCAGCGACTAGCGGGAGGGCCCGGGCCAAAAACATTCAGTACTTC. Translating gives CASRESATSGRARAKNIQYF.

The chain combines TRBV5-1 with TRBJ2-7; 10 positions agree with TRBD2. V gave up 1 base and J gave up 3 bases; unmatched junction bases: 1. The CDR3 spans 14 residues. Germline V CDR1 and CDR2: SGHRS, YFSETQ. The CDR3 DNA reads as TGCGCCAGCAGCTTGCCTAGCGGGAGCTACGAGCAGTACTTC. Its translation: CASSLPSGSYEQYF.

The chain couples TRBV6-2 or TRBV6-3 to TRBJ2-1; 16 bases are a match to TRBD2. This CDR3 has 15 amino acids. V lost 3 bases and J lost 12; bases outside the gene matches: 5. The germline V gene has CDR1 MNHEY and CDR2 SVGEGT. The CDR3 spells CASSYGTSGRVLQFF. The CDR3 DNA reads as TGTGCCAGCAGTTATGGGACTAGCGGGAGGGTGCTGCAGTTCTTC.

The chain employs TRBV9 and TRBJ2-3; TRBD1 is a possible D gene (6 bases). Germline V gives CDR1 SGDLS, CDR2 YYNGEE. The germline V and J ends were trimmed by 3 bases and 0 bases, with 11 bases remaining between them. The CDR3 loop spans 15 amino acids. For the CDR3, the DNA is TGTGCCAGCAGCGGTGGACAGTTTAGCACAGATACGCAGTATTTT. Its translation is CASSGGQFSTDTQYF.

This clonotype showed up just a few times. This rearrangement joins TRBV7-9 to TRBJ1-6; 9 bases fit TRBD1. V lost 5 bases, J lost 10 bases, and 15 bases stayed unmatched. This CDR3 has 17 amino acids. Germline CDR1 SEHNR, CDR2 FQNEAQ (reference sequence). The CDR3 DNA reads as TGTGCCAGCAGCCCTAGACGGCCGGGACAGGGAGAATCACCCCTCCACTTT. Protein: CASSPRRPGQGESPLHF.

The chain employs TRBV7-9 and TRBJ1-4; the D gene is possibly TRBD1 (6 bases). The germline CDR1 and CDR2 sequences are SEHNR and FQNEAQ (reference sequence). V was pared by 3 bases and J by 7 bases, with 15 bases between. This CDR3 region has 15 residues. CDR3 DNA sequence: TGTGCCAGCAGCTTGGGGGACACCGGGGGTGAAAAACTGTTTTTT. Translation gives CASSLGDTGGEKLFF. The full variable domain, rest sourced from reference TRBV7-9 and TRBJ1-4, is DTGVSQNPRHKITKRGQNVTFRCDPISEHNRLYWYRQTLGQGPEFLTYFQNEAQLEKSRLLSDRFSAERPKGSFSTLEIQRTEQGDSAMYLCASSLGDTGGEKLFFGSGTQLSVL.

Ten or more counts support this clonotype. The rearrangement uses TRBV27 and TRBJ1-1, with 7 nucleotides matching TRBD1. The CDR3 is made up of 14 amino acids. The germline CDR1 and CDR2 sequences are MNHEY and SMNVEV (reference sequence). J was trimmed by 7 bases and V by 2 bases; bases with no gene match: 7. In DNA, the CDR3 is TGTGCCAGCAGTTTACTTTCGGACAGGATTGAAGCTTTCTTT. Translation gives CASSLLSDRIEAFF.

The rearrangement joins TRBV5-1 to TRBJ2-7, with 7 bases identical to TRBD1. The CDR3 is 14 amino acids. Losses at the gene ends were 0 bases for V and 3 bases for J; bases not matched to a gene: 3. Germline lookup yields CDR1 SGHRS and CDR2 YFSETQ. The CDR3 region is CASSLGSGGYEQYF. CDR3 DNA sequence: TGCGCCAGCAGCTTGGGATCAGGGGGCTACGAGCAGTACTTC.

This clonotype was observed many times. V and J are TRBV7-2 and TRBJ1-2, with D unclear. This CDR3 contains 13 residues. Germline-derived CDR1 and CDR2 are SGHTA and FQGNSA. V was trimmed by 2 bases and J by 8 bases, leaving 12 bases between them. The CDR3 DNA sequence: TGTGCCAGCAGCTTATGGGTAGCGCAGGGCTACACCTTC. Its protein product is CASSLWVAQGYTF.

This clonotype was observed a handful of times. This chain connects TRBV5-1 to TRBJ1-5; D might be TRBD1 (6 bases). V shed 4 bases and J shed 0 bases, with 11 bases lying between them. Germline assignment: CDR1 SGHRS and CDR2 YFSETQ. The CDR3 totals 15 residues. As DNA, the CDR3 is TGCGCCAGCAGCCAACAGGGTGATAGCAATCAGCCCCAGCATTTT. Its protein is CASSQQGDSNQPQHF.

This chain links TRBV20-1 with TRBJ2-3; D call uncertain. The CDR3 is made up of 17 amino acids. Germline V CDR1 and CDR2: DFQATT, SNEGSKA (reference sequence). The V gene lost 0 bases and the J gene lost 2 bases, with 18 bases spanning the gap. The CDR3 spells CSARDHRKGYFTDTQYF. CDR3 bases: TGCAGTGCTAGAGATCACAGAAAGGGATACTTCACAGATACGCAGTATTTT.

The chain joins TRBV20-1 to TRBJ2-1; D is possibly TRBD1 (5 bases). V lost 5 bases and J lost 0, with 11 bases in between. From germline, CDR1 is DFQATT and CDR2 SNEGSKA (reference sequence). CDR3 size: 14 residues. The CDR3 loop reads CSADRPSSYNEQFF. The CDR3 DNA follows: TGCAGTGCTGACAGACCGAGCTCCTACAATGAGCAGTTCTTC.

This clonotype occurred many times. The rearrangement joins TRBV7-2 to TRBJ1-2, with 7 bases matching TRBD1. Looked up from germline, CDR1 is SGHTA and CDR2 is FQGNSA. With V trimmed by 5 bases and J by 6 bases, 6 bases remained unmatched. CDR3 length: 13 amino acids. CDR3 DNA: TGTGCCAGCAGCGCGCGACAGGGAGATGGCTACACCTTC. It specifies CASSARQGDGYTF.

This clonotype appeared a few times. The chain carries TRBV4-1 and TRBJ2-7; a weak D match, TRBD2 (6 bases). Trimming stripped 4 bases from V and 1 base from J, with 14 bases between. The length of the CDR3 is 15 residues. Germline V lookup: CDR1 MGHRA, CDR2 YSYEKL. DNA for the CDR3: TGCGCCAGCAGCCCTATGGGGGGAGGTTCCTACGAGCAGTACTTC. Protein product: CASSPMGGGSYEQYF.

V usage is TRBV4-3 and J usage is TRBJ2-7; 10 nucleotides agree with TRBD2. CDR3 size: 14 residues. Germline V gene data show CDR1 as LGHNA and CDR2 as YSLEER. V gave up 2 bases and J gave up 2 bases; unmatched junction bases: 0. The CDR3 region has the DNA TGCGCCAGCAGCCAAACTAGCGGGACCTACGAGCAGTACTTC. Translating it yields CASSQTSGTYEQYF.

The chain links TRBV28 to TRBJ2-1; 7 bases are a match to TRBD2. V shed 11 bases and J 7 bases; nucleotides not matched to a gene: 8. The CDR3 is made up of 12 amino acids. Germline CDR1 MDHEN, CDR2 SYDVKM. The DNA for the CDR3 is TGTGCCGTTGAGGGAGGGCGGAATGAGCAGTTCTTC. Protein sequence: CAVEGGRNEQFF.

The CDR3 region has the DNA TGTGCCAGCAGCTCGACTAGCGGGAGTCCCGGGGAGCTGTTTTTT. This encodes CASSSTSGSPGELFF. The V gene is TRBV7-6, the J gene TRBJ2-2, with TRBD2 identical over 12 bases. V was clipped by 4 bases and J by 6 bases; unmatched bases: 3. This CDR3 is built from 15 residues. Germline V gene data show CDR1 as SGHVS and CDR2 as FNYEAQ.

In this sample, this clonotype turned up a few times. J is TRBJ2-7 and V is TRBV29-1, with 13 nucleotides matching TRBD2. V gave up 6 bases and J gave up 6 bases; unmatched junction bases: 8. This CDR3 is built from 14 residues. Germline CDR1 SQVTM, CDR2 ANQGSEA. For the CDR3, the DNA is TGCAGCGTCGCCGGGACTAGCGGGAATCGCGAGCAGTACTTC. It specifies CSVAGTSGNREQYF.

This chain links TRBV15 with TRBJ2-1; 7 positions agree with TRBD1. This CDR3 comprises 15 residues. CDR1 and CDR2 from the germline V gene are LNHNV and YYDKDF (reference sequence). V lost 3 bases and J lost 8; bases outside the gene matches: 10. CDR3: CATSSSSRGPHEQFF. The CDR3 bases are TGTGCCACCAGCAGCTCTAGTAGGGGGCCTCATGAGCAGTTCTTC.

In its sample, this clonotype was seen many times. The chain joins TRBV20-1 to TRBJ1-6, with unresolved D. The CDR3 consists of 17 residues. The V gene's germline CDR1 is DFQATT and CDR2 SNEGSKA (reference sequence). Between the trimmed V and J ends, which lost 5 bases and 0 bases, there was a span of 17 bases. CDR3 in amino acids: CSARSLHLSSYNSPLHF. The CDR3 DNA is TGCAGTGCTCGCTCCCTTCACTTGAGCTCCTATAATTCACCCCTCCACTTT.

V usage is TRBV5-1 and J usage is TRBJ1-5, with D uncertain. Germline V CDR1 and CDR2: SGHRS, YFSETQ. CDR3 length equals 13 residues. Trimming removed 8 bases at V and 3 bases at J, with 12 bases between. CDR3 in DNA: TGCGCCAGAGACGGAGAGTTCAATCAGCCCCAGCATTTT. As protein: CARDGEFNQPQHF.

Only a few counts were recorded for this clonotype. CDR3 in DNA: TGTGCCAGCAGTGTTTTAGAGACCCAGTACTTC. Translated: CASSVLETQYF. The rearrangement joins TRBV25-1 to TRBJ2-5; D is undetermined. Trimming stripped 4 bases from V and 4 bases from J, with 4 bases between. CDR3 length: 11 amino acids. The germline V gene has CDR1 MGHDK and CDR2 SYGVNS.

This clonotype was recorded at least ten times. The chain recombines TRBV10-3 with TRBJ1-2, with 9 positions matching TRBD1. Germline V gives CDR1 ENHRY, CDR2 SYGVKD. The CDR3 sequence is 14 residues long. With V trimmed by 5 bases and J by 6 bases, 7 bases remained unmatched. CDR3 sequence reads: CAISSHRGHDGYTF. CDR3 DNA sequence: TGTGCCATCAGTAGTCACAGGGGGCACGATGGCTACACCTTC.